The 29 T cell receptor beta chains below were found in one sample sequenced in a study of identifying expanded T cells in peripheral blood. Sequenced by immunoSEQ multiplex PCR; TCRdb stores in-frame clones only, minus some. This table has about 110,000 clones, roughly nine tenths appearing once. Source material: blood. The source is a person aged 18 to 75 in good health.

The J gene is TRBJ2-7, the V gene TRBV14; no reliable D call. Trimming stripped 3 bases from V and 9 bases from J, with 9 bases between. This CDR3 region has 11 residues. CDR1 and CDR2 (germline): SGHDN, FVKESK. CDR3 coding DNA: TGTGCCAGCAGCCAGGGAATAGGGCAGTACTTC. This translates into CASSQGIGQYF.

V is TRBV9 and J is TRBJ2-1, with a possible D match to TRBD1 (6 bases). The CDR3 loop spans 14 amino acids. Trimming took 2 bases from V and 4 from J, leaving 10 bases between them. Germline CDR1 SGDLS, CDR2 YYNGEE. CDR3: CASSVSTGYNEQFF. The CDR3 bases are TGTGCCAGCAGCGTTTCCACAGGGTACAATGAGCAGTTCTTC.

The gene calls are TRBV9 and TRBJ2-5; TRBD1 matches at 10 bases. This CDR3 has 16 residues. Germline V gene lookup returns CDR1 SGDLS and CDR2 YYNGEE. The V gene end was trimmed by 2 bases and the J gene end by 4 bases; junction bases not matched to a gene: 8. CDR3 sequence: CASSVTGGAPGETQYF. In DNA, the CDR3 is TGTGCCAGCAGCGTGACAGGGGGCGCACCGGGAGAGACCCAGTACTTC. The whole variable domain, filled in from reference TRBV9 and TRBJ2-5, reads DSGVTQTPKHLITATGQRVTLRCSPRSGDLSVYWYQQSLDQGLQFLIQYYNGEERAKGNILERFSAQQFPDLHSELNLSSLELGDSALYFCASSVTGGAPGETQYFGPGTRLLVL.

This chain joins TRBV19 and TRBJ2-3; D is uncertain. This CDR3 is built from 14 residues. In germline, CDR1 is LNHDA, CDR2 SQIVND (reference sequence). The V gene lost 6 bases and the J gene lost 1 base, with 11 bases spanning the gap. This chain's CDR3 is CASSTSGGTDTQYF. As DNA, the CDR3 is TGTGCCAGTAGCACCTCTGGGGGCACAGATACGCAGTATTTT.

The CDR3 protein is CASSGDRENQPQHF. CDR3 nucleotides: TGTGCCAGCAGCGGGGACAGGGAAAATCAGCCCCAGCATTTT. The J gene is TRBJ1-5, the V gene TRBV25-1; 9 bases match TRBD1. CDR3 length: 14 residues. Germline-derived CDR1 and CDR2 are MGHDK and SYGVNS. V trimming: 6 bases; J trimming: 4 bases; junction bases outside the gene matches: 4.

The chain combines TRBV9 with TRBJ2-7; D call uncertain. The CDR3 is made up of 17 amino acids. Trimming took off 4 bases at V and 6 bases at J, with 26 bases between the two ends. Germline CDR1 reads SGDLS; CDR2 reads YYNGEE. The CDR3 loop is CASSPSLGVLKASEQYF. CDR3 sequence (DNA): TGTGCCAGCAGCCCGTCCCTTGGAGTCCTGAAGGCATCCGAGCAGTACTTC.

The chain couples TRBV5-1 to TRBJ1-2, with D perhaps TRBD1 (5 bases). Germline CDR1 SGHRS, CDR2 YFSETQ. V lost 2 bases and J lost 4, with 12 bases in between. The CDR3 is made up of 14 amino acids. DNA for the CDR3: TGCGCCAGCAGCTTCGAGGGGCCGGGCTATGGCTACACCTTC. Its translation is CASSFEGPGYGYTF. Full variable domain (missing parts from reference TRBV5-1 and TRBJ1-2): KAGVTQTPRYLIKTRGQQVTLSCSPISGHRSVSWYQQTPGQGLQFLFEYFSETQRNKGNFPGRFSGRQFSNSRSEMNVSTLELGDSALYLCASSFEGPGYGYTFGSGTRLTVV.

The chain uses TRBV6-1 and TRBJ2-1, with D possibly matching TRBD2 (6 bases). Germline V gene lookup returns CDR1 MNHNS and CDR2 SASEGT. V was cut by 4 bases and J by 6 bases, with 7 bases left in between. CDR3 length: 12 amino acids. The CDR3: CASSGRGNEQFF. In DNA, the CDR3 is TGTGCCAGCAGTGGGAGGGGCAATGAGCAGTTCTTC.

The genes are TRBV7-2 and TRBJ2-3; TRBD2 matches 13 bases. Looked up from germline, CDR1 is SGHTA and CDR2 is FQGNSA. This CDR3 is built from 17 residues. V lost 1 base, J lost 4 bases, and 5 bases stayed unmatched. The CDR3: CASSLVGLAGSPDTQYF. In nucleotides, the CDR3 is TGTGCCAGCAGCTTAGTGGGACTAGCGGGATCCCCAGATACGCAGTATTTT.

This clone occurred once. CDR3 nucleotide sequence: TGTGCCAGCAGTGAACAGTTGAACACTGAAGCTTTCTTT. Translation gives CASSEQLNTEAFF. The chain recombines TRBV2 with TRBJ1-1; no reliable D call. Germline CDR1 reads SNHLY; CDR2 reads FYNNEI. CDR3 size: 13 residues. V was shortened by 2 bases and J by 0 bases, with 4 bases between the two germline ends.

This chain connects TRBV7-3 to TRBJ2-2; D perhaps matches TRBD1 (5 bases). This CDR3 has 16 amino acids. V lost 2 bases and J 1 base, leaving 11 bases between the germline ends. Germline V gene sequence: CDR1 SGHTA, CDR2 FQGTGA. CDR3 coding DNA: TGTGCCAGCAGCTTACAGGGATTTAGGAACACCGGGGAGCTGTTTTTT. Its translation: CASSLQGFRNTGELFF.

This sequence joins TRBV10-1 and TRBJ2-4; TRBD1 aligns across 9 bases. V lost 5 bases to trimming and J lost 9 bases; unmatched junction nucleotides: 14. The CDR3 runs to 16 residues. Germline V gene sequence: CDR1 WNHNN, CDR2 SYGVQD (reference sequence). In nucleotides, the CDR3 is TGCGCCAGCAGTAACTTGTCCGGGACAGGGAAAGGCATTCAGTACTTC. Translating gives CASSNLSGTGKGIQYF.

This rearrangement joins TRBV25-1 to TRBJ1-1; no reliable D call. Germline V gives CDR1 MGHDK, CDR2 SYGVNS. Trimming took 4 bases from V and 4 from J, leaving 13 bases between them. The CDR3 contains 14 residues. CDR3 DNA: TGTGCCAGCAGTGCCTTTTTGGAGGGCACTGAAGCTTTCTTT. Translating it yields CASSAFLEGTEAFF.

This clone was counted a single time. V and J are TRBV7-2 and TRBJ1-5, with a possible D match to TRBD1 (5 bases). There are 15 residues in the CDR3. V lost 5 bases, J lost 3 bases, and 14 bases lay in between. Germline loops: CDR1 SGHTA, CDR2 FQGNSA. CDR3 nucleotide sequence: TGTGCCAGCAGCCGCGGGGGAATTAACAATCAGCCCCAGCATTTT. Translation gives CASSRGGINNQPQHF.

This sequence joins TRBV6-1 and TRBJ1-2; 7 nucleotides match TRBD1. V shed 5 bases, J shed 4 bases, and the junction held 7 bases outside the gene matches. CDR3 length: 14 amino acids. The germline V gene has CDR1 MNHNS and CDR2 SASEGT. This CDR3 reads CASSPRTGGYGYTF. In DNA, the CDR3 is TGTGCCAGCAGTCCAAGGACAGGCGGCTATGGCTACACCTTC.

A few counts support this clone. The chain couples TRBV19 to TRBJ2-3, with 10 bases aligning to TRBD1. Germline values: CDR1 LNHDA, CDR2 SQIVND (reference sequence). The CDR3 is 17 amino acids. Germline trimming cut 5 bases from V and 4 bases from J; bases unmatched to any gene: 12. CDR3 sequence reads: CASSPTRTGGRADTQYF. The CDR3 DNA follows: TGTGCCAGTAGTCCGACCAGGACAGGGGGTCGAGCAGATACGCAGTATTTT.

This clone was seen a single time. The CDR3 coding sequence is TGTGCCAGCAGCTTCGCGCGCACAGATACGCAGTATTTT. Amino acids: CASSFARTDTQYF. V and J are TRBV7-2 and TRBJ2-3; no clear D. The V gene's germline CDR1 is SGHTA and CDR2 FQGNSA. Trimming took off 3 bases at V and 1 base at J, with 5 bases between the two ends. The CDR3 is 13 residues long.

The CDR3 DNA follows: TGTGCCAGCTCATCAGGCGACACCGGGGAGCTGTTTTTT. This sequence encodes CASSSGDTGELFF. The genes are TRBV28 and TRBJ2-2; D is unresolved. Between the trimmed V and J ends, which lost 8 bases and 3 bases, there was a span of 10 bases. Looked up from germline, CDR1 is MDHEN and CDR2 is SYDVKM. The CDR3 sequence is 13 residues long.

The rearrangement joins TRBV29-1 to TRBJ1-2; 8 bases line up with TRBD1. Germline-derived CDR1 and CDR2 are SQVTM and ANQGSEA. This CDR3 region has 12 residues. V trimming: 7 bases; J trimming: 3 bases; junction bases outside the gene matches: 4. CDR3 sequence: CSAGQGDYGYTF. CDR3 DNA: TGCAGCGCCGGACAGGGTGACTATGGCTACACCTTC.

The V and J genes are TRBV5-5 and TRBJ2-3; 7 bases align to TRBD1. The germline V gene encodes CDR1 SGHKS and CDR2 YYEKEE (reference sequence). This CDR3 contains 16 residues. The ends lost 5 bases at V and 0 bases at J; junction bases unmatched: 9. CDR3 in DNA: TGTGCCAGCAGGCTAGTCCGGGACAGTAGCACAGATACGCAGTATTTT. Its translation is CASRLVRDSSTDTQYF.

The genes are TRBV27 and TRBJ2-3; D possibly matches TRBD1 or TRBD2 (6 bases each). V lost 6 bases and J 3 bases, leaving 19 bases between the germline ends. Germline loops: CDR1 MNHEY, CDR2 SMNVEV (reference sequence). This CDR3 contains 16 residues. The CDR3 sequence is CASSALGGLRTDTQYF. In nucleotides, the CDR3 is TGTGCCAGCAGCGCACTTGGGGGGCTGCGGACAGATACGCAGTATTTT.

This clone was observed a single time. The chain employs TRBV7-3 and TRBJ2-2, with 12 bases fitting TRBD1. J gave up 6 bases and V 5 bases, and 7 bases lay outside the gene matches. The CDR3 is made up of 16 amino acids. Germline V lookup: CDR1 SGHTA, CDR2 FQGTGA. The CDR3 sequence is CASSLRDRGLPGELFF. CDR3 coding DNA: TGTGCCAGCAGCCTCCGGGACAGGGGGCTCCCCGGGGAGCTGTTTTTT.

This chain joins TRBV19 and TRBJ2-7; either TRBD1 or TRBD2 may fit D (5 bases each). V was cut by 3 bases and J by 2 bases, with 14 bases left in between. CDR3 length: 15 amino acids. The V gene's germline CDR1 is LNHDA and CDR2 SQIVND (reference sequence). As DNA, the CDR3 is TGTGCCAGTAGTATGCCCGGGACGGCGGCCTACGAGCAGTACTTC. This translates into CASSMPGTAAYEQYF.

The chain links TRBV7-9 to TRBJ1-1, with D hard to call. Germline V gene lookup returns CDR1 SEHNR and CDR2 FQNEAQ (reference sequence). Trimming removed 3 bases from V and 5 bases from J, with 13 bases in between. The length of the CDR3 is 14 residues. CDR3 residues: CASSLVGGGTEAFF. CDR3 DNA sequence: TGTGCCAGCAGCTTGGTGGGAGGCGGGACTGAAGCTTTCTTT. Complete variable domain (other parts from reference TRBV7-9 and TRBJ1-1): DTGVSQNPRHKITKRGQNVTFRCDPISEHNRLYWYRQTLGQGPEFLTYFQNEAQLEKSRLLSDRFSAERPKGSFSTLEIQRTEQGDSAMYLCASSLVGGGTEAFFGQGTRLTVV.

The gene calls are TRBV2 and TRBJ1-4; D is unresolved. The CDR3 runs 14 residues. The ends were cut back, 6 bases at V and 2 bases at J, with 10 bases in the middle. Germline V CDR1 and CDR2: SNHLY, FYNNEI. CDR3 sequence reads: CASRSVSTNEKLFF. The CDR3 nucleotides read TGTGCCAGCAGGTCCGTATCTACTAATGAAAAACTGTTTTTT. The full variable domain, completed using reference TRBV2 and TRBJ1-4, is EPEVTQTPSHQVTQMGQEVILRCVPISNHLYFYWYRQILGQKVEFLVSFYNNEISEKSEIFDDQFSVERPDGSNFTLKIRSTKLEDSAMYFCASRSVSTNEKLFFGSGTQLSVL.

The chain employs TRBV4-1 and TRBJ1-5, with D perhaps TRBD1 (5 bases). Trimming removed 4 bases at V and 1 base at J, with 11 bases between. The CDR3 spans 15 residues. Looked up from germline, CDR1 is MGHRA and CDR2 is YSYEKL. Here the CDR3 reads CASSPAGRSNQPQHF. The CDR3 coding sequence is TGCGCCAGCAGCCCGGCAGGGAGAAGCAATCAGCCCCAGCATTTT.

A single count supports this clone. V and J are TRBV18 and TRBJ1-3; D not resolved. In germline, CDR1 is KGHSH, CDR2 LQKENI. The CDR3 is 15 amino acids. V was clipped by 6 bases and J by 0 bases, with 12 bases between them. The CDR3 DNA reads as TGTGCCAGCTCCCCTGGGTCTTACTCTGGAAACACCATATATTTT. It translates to CASSPGSYSGNTIYF. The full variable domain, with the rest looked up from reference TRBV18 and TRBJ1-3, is NAGVMQNPRHLVRRRGQEARLRCSPMKGHSHVYWYRQLPEEGLKFMVYLQKENIIDESGMPKERFSAEFPKEGPSILRIQQVVRGDSAAYFCASSPGSYSGNTIYFGEGSWLTVV.

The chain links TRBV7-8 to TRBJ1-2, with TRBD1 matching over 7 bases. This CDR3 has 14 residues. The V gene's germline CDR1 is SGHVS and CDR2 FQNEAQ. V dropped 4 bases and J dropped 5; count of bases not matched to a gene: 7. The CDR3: CASSYRGEWYGYTF. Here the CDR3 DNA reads TGTGCCAGCAGCTACAGGGGAGAATGGTATGGCTACACCTTC.

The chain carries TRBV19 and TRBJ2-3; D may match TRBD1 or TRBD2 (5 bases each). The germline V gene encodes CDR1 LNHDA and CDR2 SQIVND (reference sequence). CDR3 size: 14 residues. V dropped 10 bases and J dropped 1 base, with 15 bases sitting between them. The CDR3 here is CATGDDPGTDTQYF. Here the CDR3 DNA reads TGTGCCACCGGGGACGACCCAGGCACAGATACGCAGTATTTT.